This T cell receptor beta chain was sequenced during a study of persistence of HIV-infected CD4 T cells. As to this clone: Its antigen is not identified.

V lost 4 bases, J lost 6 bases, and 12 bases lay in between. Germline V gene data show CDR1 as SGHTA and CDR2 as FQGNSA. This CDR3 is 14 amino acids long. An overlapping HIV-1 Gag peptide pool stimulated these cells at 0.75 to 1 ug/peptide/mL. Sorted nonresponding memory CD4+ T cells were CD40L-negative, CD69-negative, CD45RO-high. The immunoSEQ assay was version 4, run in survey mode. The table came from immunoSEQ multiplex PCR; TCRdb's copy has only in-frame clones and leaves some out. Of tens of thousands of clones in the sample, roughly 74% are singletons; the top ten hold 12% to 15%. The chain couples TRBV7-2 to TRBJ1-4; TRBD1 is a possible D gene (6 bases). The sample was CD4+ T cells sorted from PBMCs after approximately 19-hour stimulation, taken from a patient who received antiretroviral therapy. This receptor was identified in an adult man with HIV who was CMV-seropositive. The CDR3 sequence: CASSSTGVDEKLFF. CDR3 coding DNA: TGTGCCAGCAGCTCGACAGGTGTGGATGAAAAACTGTTTTTT.